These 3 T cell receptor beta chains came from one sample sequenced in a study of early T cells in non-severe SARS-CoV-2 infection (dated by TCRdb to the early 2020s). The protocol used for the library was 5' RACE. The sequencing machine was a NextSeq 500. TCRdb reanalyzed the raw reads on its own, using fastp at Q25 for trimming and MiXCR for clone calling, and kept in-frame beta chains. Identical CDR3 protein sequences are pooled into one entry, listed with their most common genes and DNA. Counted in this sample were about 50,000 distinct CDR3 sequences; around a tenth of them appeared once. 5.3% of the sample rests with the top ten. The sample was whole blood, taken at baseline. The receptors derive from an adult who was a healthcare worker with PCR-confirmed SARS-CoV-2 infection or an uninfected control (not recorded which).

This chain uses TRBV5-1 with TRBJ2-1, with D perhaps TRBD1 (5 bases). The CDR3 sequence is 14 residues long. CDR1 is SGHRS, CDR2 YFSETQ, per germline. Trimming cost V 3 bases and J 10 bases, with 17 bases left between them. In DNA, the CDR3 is TGCGCCAGCAGCTCCTCGACAGACGTGTTGGAGCAGTTCTTC. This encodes CASSSSTDVLEQFF.

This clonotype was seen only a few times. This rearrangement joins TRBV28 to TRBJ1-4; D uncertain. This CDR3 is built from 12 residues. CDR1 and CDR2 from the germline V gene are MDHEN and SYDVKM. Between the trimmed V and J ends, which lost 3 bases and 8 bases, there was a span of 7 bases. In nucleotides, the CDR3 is TGTGCCAGCAGTTTGGACCGGGAAAAACTGTTTTTT. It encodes CASSLDREKLFF.

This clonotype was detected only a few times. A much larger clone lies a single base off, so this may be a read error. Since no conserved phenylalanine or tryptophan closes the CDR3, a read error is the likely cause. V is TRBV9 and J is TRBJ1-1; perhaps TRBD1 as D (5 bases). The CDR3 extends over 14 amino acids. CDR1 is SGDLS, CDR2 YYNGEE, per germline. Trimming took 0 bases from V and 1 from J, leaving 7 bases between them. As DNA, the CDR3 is TGTGCCAGCAGCGTAGGGGGCTGGAACACTGAAGCTTTCTCT. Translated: CASSVGGWNTEAFS.